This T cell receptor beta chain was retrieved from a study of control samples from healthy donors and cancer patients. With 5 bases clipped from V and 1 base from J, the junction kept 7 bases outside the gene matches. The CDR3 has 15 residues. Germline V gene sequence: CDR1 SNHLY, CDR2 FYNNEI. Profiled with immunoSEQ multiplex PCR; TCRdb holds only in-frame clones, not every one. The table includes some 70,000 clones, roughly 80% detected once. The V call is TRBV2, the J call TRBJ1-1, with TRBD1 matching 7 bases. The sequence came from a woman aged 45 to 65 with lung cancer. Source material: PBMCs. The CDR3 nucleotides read TGTGCCAGCAGTAGAGACAGGGTAGCGAACACTGAAGCTTTCTTT. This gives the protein CASSRDRVANTEAFF.